This T cell receptor beta chain derives from a study of T cells after yellow fever vaccination. Study-wide points: From the bulk population, abundant clonotypes could contaminate and appear within FACS-sorted repertoires. There was a small share of clonotypes that showed up in both the CD4 and CD8 compartments. Subsequent booster samples again held most clones from primary vaccination (just under 98% CD4, 85% to 90% CD8).

Template switching by 5'RACE produced TCR cDNA, adding a universal primer site and UMIs. TCRdb ran MiXCR on the 5' RACE reads and lists one entry per CDR3 protein. The table has about 500,000 distinct CDR3 sequences, about a sixth seen once; the top ten hold about 18%. Germline CDR1 is SGHTA and CDR2 is FQGNSA. The V end lost 2 bases, the J end lost 4 bases, and 11 bases lay between the germline ends. The CDR3 loop spans 14 amino acids. A few counts support this clonotype. As yet, its antigen is unknown. The origin of this receptor is a man younger than 35 who received the YFV17D yellow fever vaccine. Sequenced here: PBMCs, sampled roughly 5 days after the first yellow fever vaccination. This sequence joins TRBV7-2 and TRBJ1-2; D is ambiguous. CDR3 amino acids: CASSLNRLGYGYTF. The CDR3, as DNA: TGTGCCAGCAGCTTAAACCGCCTCGGCTATGGCTACACCTTC.